Shown below are 2 T cell receptor beta chains from a single sample sequenced in a study of blood T cell repertoires in COVID-19. Sequencing used immunoSEQ multiplex PCR; TCRdb keeps in-frame clones, though not all of them. Of roughly 430,000 clones in the sample, 70% to 90% were seen once. The sequencing input was PBMCs or T cells enriched from blood (not recorded which). All receptors derive from a woman younger than 35 who had been exposed to COVID-19.

On this clone itself: Other nucleotide sequences from this sample produce the same CDR3. This chain joins TRBV6-5 and TRBJ2-7; 7 nucleotides agree with TRBD2. Germline V CDR1 and CDR2: MNHEY, SVGAGI. Trimming took 7 bases from V and 7 from J; bases not matched to a gene: 4. The CDR3 has 11 amino acids. The CDR3 loop is CASTGGGEQYF. CDR3 bases: TGTGCCAGCACGGGGGGAGGGGAGCAGTACTTC.

This clone was seen only once. The chain joins TRBV15 to TRBJ1-5; 10 bases are shared with TRBD1. Unmatched junction bases numbered 1, after V lost 3 bases and J lost 2 bases. Germline-derived CDR1 and CDR2 are LNHNV and YYDKDF (reference sequence). This CDR3 comprises 15 residues. CDR3 in amino acids: CATSRTGGGNQPQHF. In DNA, the CDR3 is TGTGCCACCAGCAGGACAGGGGGCGGCAATCAGCCCCAGCATTTT.